The TCR beta chain described here comes from a study of cytomegalovirus exposure and HLA in healthy donors (dated by TCRdb to the late 2010s). Background for the entire study: In an earlier analysis of about 560 of the donors, under 300 Gb of sequence data and 117 million unique TCR beta sequences from roughly 190 million T cells were reported. An early release that covered approximately 600 HLA-typed donors contained approximately 300 gigabases of sequencing data and tens of millions of unique TCR sequences. Among the roughly 400 genotyped donors, 81% belonged to the genetic ancestry cluster associated with self-reported Caucasian donors. The study aimed to test whether signatures of past pathogen exposure could be identified by cataloging public T cell receptors. The study profiled the T cell repertoires of under 700 subjects by immunosequencing and related them to cytomegalovirus serostatus. Besides the first cohort of around 700 subjects, a separate validation cohort made up of 120 different subjects was used. To predict cytomegalovirus infection status, the study combined high-throughput TCR immunosequencing, statistical association of individual TCRs with disease status, and machine learning. In a later analysis, previously published TCR beta repertoires from some 640 donors were re-analyzed and high-resolution HLA genotyping was added so that TCR occurrence patterns could be studied. Rather than using new phenotypic data, the later analysis identified candidate immune exposures from TCR beta sequences and from how often those sequences occurred across donors. To decide whether each TCR beta V gene segment behaved as functional or pseudogenic, an earlier analysis of approximately 620 of the donors relied on high-throughput TCR beta sequencing. Donor age, sex, ethnicity and CMV serostatus were compiled alongside the repertoire data. A later genetic analysis took genome-wide SNP genotypes for about 55% of the 666 donors and used that subset as a discovery cohort. All discovery cohort repertoires had been generated using a single sequencing platform. Both class I and class II loci were covered by HLA typing, at four-digit resolution. Typing coverage differed by locus: A, B, C, DRB1 and DQB1 were typed in roughly 620-640 donors, DQA1 in about 560, DPA1 in 606, and DPB1 in around 440. Four or five DR-DQ haplotypes were handled as single units for association and clustering because linkage in the cohort was strong. Across around 400 genotyped donors of the cohort, an average of 235,054 unique TCR beta nucleotide sequences per donor were sequenced, and roughly 17% of those sequences were non-productive. Beyond this particular receptor, the publication reports: In a later analysis, HLA-associated TCR beta chains showed more clonal expansion and lower generation probabilities than non-associated chains that were equally common. A total of fewer than 200 TCR beta chains were listed by the study as associated with cytomegalovirus. Several of the top co-occurrence clusters appeared to be linked to parvovirus B19, influenza, CMV and Epstein-Barr virus, according to a later analysis. While some public TCRs were present in many individuals, most TCR sequences turned up only very rarely across donors. Correlated functional status among segregating V segments might reflect linkage disequilibrium, but an unknown experimental factor could not be ruled out. According to a later analysis, TCR association rates differed among HLA loci, with DRB1 alleles showing the most associated TCRs and HLA-C alleles showing the fewest. A later analysis found that most CMV-associated TCR beta chains appeared HLA-restricted, with HLA associations seemingly driven largely by CMV exposure. Roughly uniform sequencing depth across donors was assumed in presence/absence analyses, although this assumption may not hold. For the cohort, immune exposure information was limited to CMV serostatus. In vitro tests confirmed that a few of the cytomegalovirus-associated TCR beta chains recognize cytomegalovirus antigens. An association between a missense DCLRE1C variant and V-gene and J-gene trimming of TCR beta chains was found in a later genetic analysis and replicated in an independent cohort. A further reported finding was that TCR beta sequences accurately predicted the HLA-A and HLA-B alleles for most subjects in the first cohort. The classifier was reported to diagnose cytomegalovirus status with high specificity and sensitivity in both the original and validation cohorts. In an earlier analysis of some 540 of the donors, most TCR beta V segments appeared in productive rearrangements about 87% or about 30% of the time, broadly matching IMGT annotations. At a false discovery rate of 0.05, a later analysis linked about 17,000 TCR beta sequences to specific HLA alleles. According to the authors, the approach could potentially be generalized to other disease states and immunological phenotypes. About 17 rarely observed V segments, including chromosome 9 orphons, were excluded from the earlier analysis of just under 600 of the donors because counts were too low. HLA typing was unavailable for some donors at each locus, so association tests used only the typed subset. When HLA alleles, especially DR and DQ, strongly co-occurred, attributing TCR associations to individual alleles was difficult. Some IMGT-functional V segments, including TRBV6-2 and TRBV6-3, could not be told apart with the 87-base-pair reads, so those segments were excluded. The cohort was sequenced for TCR beta chains only, and without alpha or paired-chain data the features that could be detected were limited. A cluster of highly shared sequence variants was judged likely to represent a technical artifact of the sequencing pipeline. Compared with the approximately 600-donor mean, donors in an Asian-associated ancestry cluster had fewer N-insertions in productive TCRs, according to a later genetic analysis.

In total, roughly 670 healthy bone marrow donors made up the cohort. At the time of sampling, all cohort members were nominally healthy, though unrecorded immune exposures were likely present. The donor was CMV seronegative and belonged to the group of roughly 330 seronegative cohort members. Every donor gave a peripheral blood sample, and the peripheral blood mononuclear cells from that sample were used for TCR beta sequencing. Genomic DNA was extracted from the blood cell samples with the Qiagen DNeasy Blood Extraction Kit. Receptor libraries were prepared by the immunoSEQ multiplex PCR assay. A mixture of 60 forward primers for TCR Vbeta segments and 13 reverse primers for TCR Jbeta segments was used in the multiplex PCR. The CDR3 region of rearranged TCR beta genes was amplified from genomic DNA with a multiplex PCR assay. On the Illumina HiSeq System, the amplified TCR beta libraries were sequenced as 87-base-pair reads. The authors' analysis ran thus. A later analysis tallied approximately 87 million unique TCR beta chains across the 666 repertoires, and around 12 million of those chains were shared by two or more donors. Raw reads were error-corrected and collapsed into unique sequences with a nearest-neighbor algorithm that merged closely related sequences to remove PCR and sequencing errors. To assign V, D and J gene segments, CDR3 sequences were aligned to IMGT reference sequences. For a sequence to be retained, a match of at least six nucleotides to both a V gene segment and a J gene segment was required. A rearrangement counted as productive if the CDR3 had no stop codons and remained in frame with V and J, and every other rearrangement counted as non-productive. CDR3 was defined according to IMGT convention as the region running from the second conserved V-encoded cysteine to the conserved J-encoded phenylalanine. Sequences without an unambiguous match to a single V gene segment were excluded from the earlier analysis of 450 to 650 of the donors. An earlier analysis of 587 of the donors called V segments functional above 56.7% productive rearrangements and segregating when the between-donor standard deviation exceeded 5%. A statistical classification framework was developed to diagnose cytomegalovirus status using the catalog of TCR beta chain sequences. V and J gene assignment, in a later analysis, came from comparing TCR nucleotide sequences with IMGT/GENE-DB human TR gene sequences. Using the TCRdist pipeline, a later analysis assigned CDR3 sequences along with most-parsimonious VDJ recombination scenarios. A later analysis defined each TCR beta chain by its CDR3 amino acid sequence plus V-gene family, and excluded reads lacking a unique V-gene family. As a way to deal with suspected cross-contamination and a sequencing artifact, a later analysis dropped under 600 nucleotide sequences that were highly shared and had low generation probability. In a later analysis, a clonal expansion index for each public chain was calculated from normalized within-repertoire ranks of inferred template counts. Generation probabilities in a later analysis came from a VDJ recombination model fitted to out-of-frame rearrangements, and those results were checked against IGoR. A later analysis scored TCR-TCR, TCR-HLA and TCR-CMV co-occurrence with hypergeometric tests, applying a repertoire-size bias correction to TCR pairs. A later analysis estimated false discovery rates by permuting HLA or CMV assignments 20 times. In a later analysis, co-occurring TCRs were grouped with DBSCAN, and TCRdist sequence similarity was added when clustering was performed within HLA-allele-positive subsets. Repertoires with fewer than 30,000 or more than 120,000 public chains were left out of co-occurrence clustering, as were roughly five repertoires with anomalous nucleotide sharing. TCRdb stores this immuneACCESS table with in-frame sequences only. Part of the clones is absent; in the studies checked, under half of the shortfall reflects unresolved V genes, and no reason is known for the rest. V and J calls and clone size come straight from that table; D and trimming were deduced from the DNA. In all, the sample holds around 64,000 clones, and 86% of those were seen once. Roughly 2% of the sample goes to the ten largest clones.

Remarks on this clone: It lacks a known antigen. There are no base qualities to consult, and no much larger clone falls within one base.

The CDR3, cysteine through phenylalanine, is 17 amino acids long. The only DNA kept is the CDR3, 51 bases in frame from the first base. In the germline V gene, CDR1 corresponds to SGHTA and CDR2 to FQGNSA. Deletion took 5 bases off V and 4 bases off J, with a span of 21 bases between the germline ends. The source of this sequence is a young woman in good health and CMV-seronegative. Source material: PBMCs. In this chain, TRBV7-2 is recombined with TRBJ2-1; perhaps TRBD2 is the D gene, with 6 bases matching. The CDR3 reads as follows: CASSVSSVLPKYNEQFF. The sequenced DNA: TGTGCCAGCAGCGTCTCTAGCGTACTCCCGAAATACAATGAGCAGTTCTTC.